The 8 T cell receptor beta chains presented below share a single source sample, sequenced in a study of response to subunit inactivated influenza vaccine. TCRdb ran MiXCR on the RT-PCR reads and lists one entry per CDR3 protein. The table lists around 520,000 distinct CDR3 sequences, 12% of them singletons. The sequenced sample was PBMCs from blood, obtained on the day of vaccination. These receptors were collected from a man aged 50-60 years who received an inactivated influenza vaccine.

V is TRBV12-3 or TRBV12-4 and J is TRBJ2-1, with a possible D match to TRBD2 (5 bases). This CDR3 region has 13 residues. V lost 5 bases to trimming and J lost 6 bases, with 11 bases between them. CDR3 sequence: CASSQQLVNEQFF. CDR3 DNA: TGTGCCAGCAGTCAGCAACTAGTCAATGAGCAGTTCTTC.

This clonotype was recorded a few times. The rearrangement joins TRBV29-1 to TRBJ2-7; D could derive from TRBD1 or TRBD2 (5 bases each). Per the germline V gene, CDR1 is SQVTM and CDR2 is ANQGSEA. V lost 6 bases, J lost 6 bases, and 18 bases lay in between. CDR3 length: 13 residues. In DNA, the CDR3 is TGCAGCGTCGTCCCACCCGGGGACGGCGAGCAGTACTTC. Translation gives CSVVPPGDGEQYF.

The chain joins TRBV12-3 or TRBV12-4 to TRBJ2-3, with 10 bases fitting TRBD2. CDR3 length: 22 residues. V was clipped by 3 bases and J by 2 bases; unmatched bases: 23. This CDR3 is CASSFVIHPGGPSGGTTDTQYF. The CDR3, as DNA: TGTGCCAGCAGTTTTGTAATTCATCCCGGTGGTCCTAGCGGGGGAACCACAGATACGCAGTATTTT.

This clonotype was seen a handful of times. The gene calls are TRBV9 and TRBJ2-3, with 11 bases matching TRBD2. The trim removed 4 bases at V and 3 bases at J, leaving 7 bases unmatched. This CDR3 has 16 residues. Looked up from germline, CDR1 is SGDLS and CDR2 is YYNGEE. CDR3 coding DNA: TGTGCCAGCAGCCGCCATAGCGGGAGGGTGACAGATACGCAGTATTTT. This translates into CASSRHSGRVTDTQYF. The entire variable domain, with the rest obtained from reference TRBV9 and TRBJ2-3, is as follows: DSGVTQTPKHLITATGQRVTLRCSPRSGDLSVYWYQQSLDQGLQFLIQYYNGEERAKGNILERFSAQQFPDLHSELNLSSLELGDSALYFCASSRHSGRVTDTQYFGPGTRLTVL.

The rearrangement links TRBV5-8 to TRBJ2-1; 9 nucleotides line up with TRBD2. The germline V gene has CDR1 SGHTS and CDR2 YDEGEE. V lost 4 bases and J lost 2; bases outside the gene matches: 10. The CDR3 extends over 17 amino acids. The CDR3, as DNA: TGTGCCAGCAGCCCCCGAGACCTAGCGGGACCCTACAATGAGCAGTTCTTC. Protein sequence: CASSPRDLAGPYNEQFF.

A few counts support this clonotype. The chain carries TRBV6-1 and TRBJ2-2; 9 bases map to TRBD1. V shed 6 bases and J 7 bases; nucleotides not matched to a gene: 9. Germline V gene data show CDR1 as MNHNS and CDR2 as SASEGT. This CDR3 has 15 amino acids. The CDR3 region has the DNA TGTGCCAGCAGCCTACAGGGGGCGCGTATCGGGGAGCTGTTTTTT. Its protein product is CASSLQGARIGELFF.

CDR3 loop: CASGTFSYEQYF. As DNA, the CDR3 is TGTGCCAGCGGGACTTTTTCCTACGAGCAGTACTTC. The J gene is TRBJ2-7, the V gene TRBV11-2; possible D gene TRBD2, 6 bases. Between the trimmed V and J ends, which lost 8 bases and 1 base, there was a span of 9 bases. The CDR3 has 12 residues. Per the germline V gene, CDR1 is SGHAT and CDR2 is FQNNGV.

This clonotype was seen more than once but under ten times. V usage is TRBV4-2 and J usage is TRBJ2-7; D is ambiguous. V was trimmed by 0 bases and J by 5 bases, leaving 14 bases between them. This CDR3 is 15 amino acids long. Per germline, CDR1 LGHNA and CDR2 YNFKEQ. In DNA, the CDR3 is TGTGCCAGCAGCCAAGATGGCACACGGGCGGACGAGCAGTACTTC. It yields the protein CASSQDGTRADEQYF.